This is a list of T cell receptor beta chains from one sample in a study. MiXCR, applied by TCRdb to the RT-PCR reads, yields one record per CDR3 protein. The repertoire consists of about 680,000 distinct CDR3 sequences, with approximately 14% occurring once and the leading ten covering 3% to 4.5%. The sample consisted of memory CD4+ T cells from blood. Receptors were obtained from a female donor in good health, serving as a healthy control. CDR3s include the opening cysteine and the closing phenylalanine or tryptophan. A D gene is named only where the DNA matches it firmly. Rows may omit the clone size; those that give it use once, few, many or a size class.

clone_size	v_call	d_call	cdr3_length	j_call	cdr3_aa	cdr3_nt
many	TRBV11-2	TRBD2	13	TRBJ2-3	CASAGGGTDTQYF	TGTGCCAGTGCGGGAGGGGGCACAGATACGCAGTATTTT
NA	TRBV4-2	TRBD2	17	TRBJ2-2	CASSQEASGGNTGELFF	TGTGCCAGCAGCCAAGAGGCCAGCGGGGGCAACACCGGGGAGCTGTTTTTT
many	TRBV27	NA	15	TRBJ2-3	CASGRGTMGTDTQYF	TGTGCCAGCGGACGAGGGACCATGGGCACAGATACGCAGTATTTT
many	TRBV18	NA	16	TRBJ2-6	CASSPTGSSGANVLTF	TGTGCCAGCTCCCCGACAGGTAGCTCTGGGGCCAACGTCCTGACTTTC
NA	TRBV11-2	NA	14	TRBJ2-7	CASSLDRRYYEQYF	TGTGCCAGCAGCTTAGACAGGAGATACTACGAGCAGTACTTC
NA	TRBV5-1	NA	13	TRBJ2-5	CASSFSSYNEQYF	TGCGCCAGCAGCTTCAGCTCCTACAATGAGCAGTACTTC
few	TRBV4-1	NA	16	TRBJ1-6	CASSPAVGSYNSPLHF	TGCGCCAGCAGCCCGGCCGTGGGGTCCTATAATTCACCCCTCCACTTT
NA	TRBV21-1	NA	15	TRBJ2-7	CASSKRRSGVYEQYF	TGTGCCAGCAGCAAAAGGAGGAGCGGGGTCTACGAGCAGTACTTC
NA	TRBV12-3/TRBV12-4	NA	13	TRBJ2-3	CASNDLSTDTQYF	TGTGCCAGCAACGATTTATCCACAGATACGCAGTATTTT
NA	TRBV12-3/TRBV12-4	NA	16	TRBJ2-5	CVSSRAGRGPQETQYF	TGTGTTAGCAGTCGGGCCGGCAGGGGCCCCCAAGAGACCCAGTACTTC
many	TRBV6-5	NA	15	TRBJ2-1	CASSRDSRILDEQFF	TGTGCCAGCAGCCGAGACAGCCGGATCTTGGATGAGCAGTTCTTC
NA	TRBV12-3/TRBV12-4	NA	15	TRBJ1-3	CASSFNHRSGNTIYF	TGTGCCAGCAGTTTCAACCACCGCTCTGGAAACACCATATATTTT
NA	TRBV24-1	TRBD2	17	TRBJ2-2	CATSDQTGGRPTGELFF	TGTGCCACCAGTGATCAGACGGGAGGGAGGCCCACCGGGGAGCTGTTTTTT
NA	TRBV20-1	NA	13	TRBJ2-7	CSAREGQDYEQYF	TGCAGTGCTAGGGAGGGGCAAGACTACGAGCAGTACTTC
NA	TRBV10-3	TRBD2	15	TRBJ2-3	CAISESAGATDTQYF	TGTGCCATCAGTGAGTCGGCGGGAGCCACAGATACGCAGTATTTT
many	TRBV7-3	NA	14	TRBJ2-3	CASSRYSSTDTQYF	TGTGCCAGCAGCCGGTACTCATCCACAGATACGCAGTATTTT
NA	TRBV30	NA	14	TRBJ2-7	CAWSVLINSYEQYF	TGTGCCTGGAGTGTTTTGATCAACAGCTACGAGCAGTACTTC
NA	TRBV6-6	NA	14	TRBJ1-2	CASSTGLQAGGYTF	TGTGCCAGCAGTACTGGCCTACAAGCAGGCGGCTACACCTTC
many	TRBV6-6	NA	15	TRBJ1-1	CASSYSAAQNTEAFF	TGTGCCAGCAGTTACTCGGCGGCACAGAACACTGAAGCTTTCTTT
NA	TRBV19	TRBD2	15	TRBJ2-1	CASSRLAERDNEQFF	TGTGCCAGTAGTAGACTAGCGGAGAGAGACAATGAGCAGTTCTTC
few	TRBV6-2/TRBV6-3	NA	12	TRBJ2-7	CASSLPVTEQYF	TGTGCCAGCAGTCTTCCGGTAACCGAGCAGTACTTC